Reported below is one T cell receptor beta chain. The sample comes from a study of T cell changes during pregnancy in multiple sclerosis. This table comes from immunoSEQ multiplex PCR, and its TCRdb copy is limited to in-frame clones, with some not included. The table has around 73,000 clones, around 92% seen once. The CDR3 is made up of 16 amino acids. Trimming removed 7 bases from V and 4 bases from J; junction bases left unmatched: 14. Germline V gives CDR1 LNHDA, CDR2 SQIVND (reference sequence). The J gene is TRBJ2-3, the V gene TRBV19; 7 bases are shared with TRBD2. This material consisted of peripheral blood, taken in the third trimester of pregnancy. The clonotype was recovered from a female donor in good health, enrolled as a control in a pregnancy study. The CDR3 sequence: CASTPRLATRADTQYF. Here the CDR3 DNA reads TGTGCCAGTACTCCCAGACTAGCCACGAGGGCAGATACGCAGTATTTT.